This T cell receptor beta chain derives from a study of T cell changes during pregnancy in multiple sclerosis. The protocol was immunoSEQ multiplex PCR, while the TCRdb copy is restricted to in-frame clones and leaves out a portion. The sample has about 130,000 clones; less than 97% are singletons. The CDR3 covers 16 residues. From germline, CDR1 is SGHTA and CDR2 FQGTGA. V was clipped by 4 bases and J by 4 bases; unmatched bases: 7. This chain connects TRBV7-3 to TRBJ2-3; 11 bases are a match to TRBD2. Source: peripheral blood, taken after pregnancy. This receptor was taken from a female donor with multiple sclerosis, enrolled in a pregnancy study. The CDR3 region has the DNA TGTGCCAGCAGCTCACGTAGCGGGAGGGCCGCAGATACGCAGTATTTT. Translated: CASSSRSGRAADTQYF.